One and the same sample provided the 30 T cell receptor beta chains below, sequenced in a study of control samples from healthy donors and cancer patients. Sequencing used immunoSEQ multiplex PCR; TCRdb keeps in-frame clones, though not all of them. The sample comprises 130,000 or so clones, around 87% of which are singletons, and 2.9% rests with the top ten. Material: blood. Every receptor here comes from a man in his 60s in good health.

CDR3 coding DNA: TGTGCCAGCAGAGTAATCGCGCCGGGCCTCACAGATACGCAGTATTTT. It translates to CASRVIAPGLTDTQYF. The chain links TRBV28 to TRBJ2-3; D gene ambiguous. Per the germline V gene, CDR1 is MDHEN and CDR2 is SYDVKM. V gave up 6 bases and J gave up 2 bases, with 18 bases separating them. The CDR3 consists of 16 residues.

The gene calls are TRBV7-2 and TRBJ2-2, with 11 bases aligning to TRBD1. The trim removed 5 bases at V and 4 bases at J, leaving 3 bases unmatched. Germline CDR1 reads SGHTA; CDR2 reads FQGNSA. The CDR3 is 15 residues long. DNA of the CDR3: TGTGCCAGCAGCCGGGACAGGGGGGGCACCGGGGAGCTGTTTTTT. It is translated as CASSRDRGGTGELFF.

The rearrangement joins TRBV5-6 to TRBJ1-1; unclear D gene. Germline V gene sequence: CDR1 SGHDT, CDR2 YYEEEE. V lost 0 bases, J lost 3 bases, and 12 bases lay in between. This CDR3 contains 15 residues. CDR3 residues: CASSLGRSRHTEAFF. CDR3 bases: TGTGCCAGCAGCTTGGGACGAAGCCGCCACACTGAAGCTTTCTTT.

About this clone itself: Other DNA sequences in the same sample also yield this CDR3. The CDR3 sequence: CASSVDSLGGYTF. CDR3 DNA: TGTGCCAGCAGCGTAGACAGCCTAGGGGGCTACACCTTC. J is TRBJ1-2 and V is TRBV9; D not resolved. Trimming stripped 0 bases from V and 8 bases from J, with 11 bases between. The CDR3 has 13 amino acids. Germline V gene lookup returns CDR1 SGDLS and CDR2 YYNGEE.

The J gene is TRBJ1-4, the V gene TRBV2; D is undetermined. V was clipped by 3 bases and J by 3 bases, with 11 bases between them. The CDR3 is 15 amino acids. Germline-derived CDR1 and CDR2 are SNHLY and FYNNEI. The CDR3 region is CASSDQGISNEKLFF. DNA of the CDR3: TGTGCCAGCAGTGATCAAGGGATATCTAATGAAAAACTGTTTTTT.

The rearrangement links TRBV19 to TRBJ2-5; perhaps TRBD1 as D (5 bases). The CDR3 length is 14 residues. Germline CDR1 is LNHDA and CDR2 is SQIVND (reference sequence). Trimming removed 3 bases from V and 1 base from J, with 9 bases in between. The DNA of the CDR3 is TGTGCCAGTAGTATTCTTCAGGGCCAAGAGACCCAGTACTTC. Amino acids: CASSILQGQETQYF.

V usage is TRBV19 and J usage is TRBJ1-2; TRBD1 is a possible D gene (5 bases). Germline V gene sequence: CDR1 LNHDA, CDR2 SQIVND (reference sequence). With 3 bases removed from V and 10 bases from J, the gap between germline ends came to 12 bases. The CDR3 totals 12 residues. Here the CDR3 DNA reads TGTGCCAGTAGTATCGGAAGGGGTGACTACACCTTC. Translated: CASSIGRGDYTF.

V usage is TRBV7-9 and J usage is TRBJ2-3; D may be TRBD1 (6 bases). Germline CDR1 SEHNR, CDR2 FQNEAQ (reference sequence). The CDR3 is 16 amino acids. Trimming removed 7 bases from V and 5 bases from J, with 22 bases in between. The chain's CDR3 is CASTLSPARDKDTQYF. The CDR3 nucleotides are TGTGCCAGCACCCTATCCCCAGCCAGGGACAAAGATACGCAGTATTTT.

This chain uses TRBV9 with TRBJ1-1; D unclear. The CDR3 has 14 residues. Trimming stripped 3 bases from V and 1 base from J, with 10 bases between. The germline CDR1 and CDR2 sequences are SGDLS and YYNGEE. The CDR3 region has the DNA TGTGCCAGCAGCGGGAGGACTGGGAACACTGAAGCTTTCTTT. This translates into CASSGRTGNTEAFF.

This clone was observed once. V gene TRBV7-8 combines with J gene TRBJ2-1; no reliable D call. CDR3 length: 16 residues. CDR1 and CDR2 (germline): SGHVS, FQNEAQ. The V gene lost 3 bases and the J gene lost 6 bases, with 18 bases spanning the gap. In nucleotides, the CDR3 is TGTGCCAGCAGCTTTCATAGCAGTCCTACGGGCAATGAGCAGTTCTTC. Its protein product is CASSFHSSPTGNEQFF.

This chain uses TRBV11-2 with TRBJ2-5; possible D gene TRBD1, 5 bases. The V gene's germline CDR1 is SGHAT and CDR2 FQNNGV. There are 16 residues in the CDR3. V was shortened by 1 base and J by 4 bases, with 16 bases between the two germline ends. In nucleotides, the CDR3 is TGTGCCAGCAGCTTAGCCGATCCTAGGGGTGGAGAGACCCAGTACTTC. Translation gives CASSLADPRGGETQYF.

The chain has TRBV5-1 and TRBJ1-4, with TRBD1 matching 7 bases. Germline V gene sequence: CDR1 SGHRS, CDR2 YFSETQ. The J segment lost 5 bases and the V segment lost 1 base, leaving 8 bases of the junction unmatched. CDR3 length: 16 residues. DNA of the CDR3: TGCGCCAGCAGCTTGACAGGGACAGAACTAAATGAAAAACTGTTTTTT. Translation gives CASSLTGTELNEKLFF.

The chain has TRBV6-5 and TRBJ1-5, with a tentative D call TRBD1 (5 bases). The CDR3 covers 12 residues. The germline V gene has CDR1 MNHEY and CDR2 SVGAGI. The CDR3 DNA is TGTGCTTCAACCGGGGGGACTCAGCCCCAGCATTTT. It codes for CASTGGTQPQHF.

This chain uses TRBV24-1 with TRBJ1-1; no clear D. CDR3 length: 14 residues. CDR1 and CDR2 from the germline V gene are KGHDR and SFDVKD. V gave up 3 bases and J gave up 5 bases, with 12 bases separating them. CDR3 amino acids: CATSDPITGTEAFF. The DNA of the CDR3 is TGTGCCACCAGTGATCCTATCACGGGGACTGAAGCTTTCTTT.

The V call is TRBV30, the J call TRBJ1-1; TRBD1 agrees at 9 bases. CDR1 is GTSNPN and CDR2 is SVGIG in the germline V gene (reference sequence). Germline trimming cut 7 bases from V and 0 bases from J; bases unmatched to any gene: 3. The CDR3 loop spans 13 amino acids. CDR3 sequence (DNA): TGTGCCTTTGACAGGGGGATGAACACTGAAGCTTTCTTT. As protein: CAFDRGMNTEAFF.

This clone occurred a few times. The CDR3 nucleotides read TGTGCCAGTAGTATAGAGGGTCAGCCCCAGCATTTT. Residues: CASSIEGQPQHF. The rearrangement joins TRBV19 to TRBJ1-5; D is uncertain. This CDR3 has 12 residues. Trimming removed 0 bases at V and 6 bases at J, with 3 bases between. Germline CDR1 is LNHDA and CDR2 is SQIVND (reference sequence).

The chain carries TRBV18 and TRBJ1-1; no firm D call. This CDR3 region has 19 residues. The germline V gene has CDR1 KGHSH and CDR2 LQKENI. The V and J ends lost 3 bases and 0 bases respectively, with 23 bases between them. The CDR3 loop reads CASSPQTLLPMWVNTEAFF. In DNA, the CDR3 is TGTGCCAGCTCACCGCAGACACTACTACCCATGTGGGTGAACACTGAAGCTTTCTTT.

The CDR3 nucleotides read TGTGCCAGCAGCCCTGGGACAGGAAGGGGGGACACCATATATTTT. Protein product: CASSPGTGRGDTIYF. The genes are TRBV3-1 (or the pseudogene TRBV3-2) and TRBJ1-3, with TRBD1 identical over 8 bases. The CDR3 is 15 residues long. Germline-derived CDR1 and CDR2 are LGHDT and YNNKEL (reference sequence). After removal of 4 bases from V and 8 bases from J, the junction contained 10 bases not matched to a gene.

This clone was observed once. The chain couples TRBV28 to TRBJ1-5, with D unresolved. Per the germline V gene, CDR1 is MDHEN and CDR2 is SYDVKM. This CDR3 spans 15 amino acids. V gave up 3 bases and J gave up 3 bases, with 12 bases separating them. The DNA for the CDR3 is TGTGCCAGCAGTTTCCCATCAGGCAACAATCAGCCCCAGCATTTT. This encodes CASSFPSGNNQPQHF.

The chain uses TRBV12-3 or TRBV12-4 and TRBJ1-2; TRBD1 agrees at 8 bases. The ends lost 5 bases at V and 5 bases at J; junction bases unmatched: 4. The CDR3 covers 13 residues. CDR3 residues: CASSIQGAYGYTF. The CDR3 nucleotides read TGTGCCAGCAGTATTCAGGGGGCGTATGGCTACACCTTC.

The table lists this clone with a few counts. The chain has TRBV14 and TRBJ2-3, with TRBD2 identical over 9 bases. This CDR3 contains 14 residues. Germline V gene lookup returns CDR1 SGHDN and CDR2 FVKESK. The V and J ends lost 0 bases and 7 bases, in that order; junction bases with no gene match: 2. The CDR3 DNA reads TGTGCCAGCAGCCAAGATAGCGGGGGATATACGCAGTATTTT. Translating it yields CASSQDSGGYTQYF.

The genes are TRBV6-1 and TRBJ2-7, with no clear D. The V end was cut by 1 base, the J end by 6 bases, with 19 bases between. The CDR3 sequence is 16 residues long. Germline CDR1 and CDR2: MNHNS and SASEGT. Written as DNA, the CDR3 is TGTGCCAGCAGTGAAGTGTCCACGGTCCCTAGTAGCGAGCAGTACTTC. It yields the protein CASSEVSTVPSSEQYF.

The CDR3 nucleotides read TGCGCCAGCAGCTTGTTACCGGGAGGATACTCTGGAAACACCATATATTTT. It is translated as CASSLLPGGYSGNTIYF. The gene calls are TRBV5-1 and TRBJ1-3, with unresolved D. Germline lookup yields CDR1 SGHRS and CDR2 YFSETQ. V lost 1 base to trimming and J lost 0 bases, with 14 bases between them. CDR3 length: 17 residues.

This clone was seen a handful of times. In DNA, the CDR3 is TGTGCCAGCAGGGGACAGGGGCACAACTATGGCTACACCTTC. Translated: CASRGQGHNYGYTF. The chain joins TRBV6-5 to TRBJ1-2; 10 bases line up with TRBD1. The V gene end was trimmed by 6 bases and the J gene end by 2 bases; junction bases not matched to a gene: 3. CDR3 length equals 14 residues. Germline CDR1 and CDR2: MNHEY and SVGAGI.

V usage is TRBV23-1 and J usage is TRBJ2-4, with D perhaps TRBD2 (6 bases). TRBV23-1 counts as an open reading frame of uncertain function. V lost 0 bases to trimming and J lost 2 bases, with 8 bases between them. This CDR3 has 15 amino acids. The CDR3 reads CASSQSAGSKNIQYF. In DNA form, the CDR3 reads TGCGCCAGCAGTCAATCGGCGGGATCCAAAAACATTCAGTACTTC.

The chain uses TRBV30 and TRBJ2-1, with 8 nucleotides matching TRBD2. J gave up 0 bases and V 3 bases, and 10 bases lay outside the gene matches. The CDR3 consists of 17 residues. Germline V gene data show CDR1 as GTSNPN and CDR2 as SVGIG (reference sequence). The CDR3 reads CAWSLLLGTSSYNEQFF. The CDR3 region has the DNA TGTGCCTGGAGCCTCCTCCTAGGGACTAGCTCCTACAATGAGCAGTTCTTC.

The V and J genes are TRBV6-2 or TRBV6-3 and TRBJ1-2, with a possible D match to TRBD1 (5 bases). V shed 0 bases and J shed 8 bases, with 13 bases lying between them. Germline CDR1 is MNHEY and CDR2 is SVGEGT. The CDR3 runs to 14 residues. CDR3 residues: CASSYSTGAGGYTF. In DNA, the CDR3 is TGTGCCAGCAGTTACTCGACCGGGGCGGGCGGCTACACCTTC.

This chain connects TRBV7-9 to TRBJ1-1, with 10 nucleotides matching TRBD1. With V trimmed by 3 bases and J by 3 bases, 1 base remained unmatched. This CDR3 has 14 amino acids. CDR1 and CDR2 (germline): SEHNR, FQNEAQ (reference sequence). The CDR3 DNA follows: TGTGCCAGCAGCTTGGACAGGGGGGACACTGAAGCTTTCTTT. Its protein is CASSLDRGDTEAFF.

This sequence joins TRBV5-1 and TRBJ2-2; 11 bases line up with TRBD2. CDR3 size: 20 residues. The V gene's germline CDR1 is SGHRS and CDR2 YFSETQ. V shed 2 bases, J shed 1 base, and the junction held 13 bases outside the gene matches. As DNA, the CDR3 is TGCGCCAGCAGCTTAGGTCAGTTACTAGCGGGGGAGCGGAACACCGGGGAGCTGTTTTTT. Translated: CASSLGQLLAGERNTGELFF.

V and J are TRBV27 and TRBJ1-2; 7 bases align to TRBD1. CDR3 length equals 14 residues. Trimming removed 3 bases from V and 4 bases from J; junction bases left unmatched: 5. Looked up from germline, CDR1 is MNHEY and CDR2 is SMNVEV (reference sequence). The DNA for the CDR3 is TGTGCCAGCAGTTTCTCGGGGACAGCCTATGGCTACACCTTC. This sequence encodes CASSFSGTAYGYTF.